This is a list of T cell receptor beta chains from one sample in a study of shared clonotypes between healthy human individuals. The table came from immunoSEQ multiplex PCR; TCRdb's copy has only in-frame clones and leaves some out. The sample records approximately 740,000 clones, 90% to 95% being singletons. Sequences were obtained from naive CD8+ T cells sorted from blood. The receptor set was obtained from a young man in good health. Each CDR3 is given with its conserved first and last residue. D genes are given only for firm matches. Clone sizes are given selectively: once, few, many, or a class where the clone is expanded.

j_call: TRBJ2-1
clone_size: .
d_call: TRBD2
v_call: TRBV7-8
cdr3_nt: TGTGCCAGCAGCTTAGTTTCCCCAGATAGCGGGAGCTCCTACAATGAGCAGTTCTTC
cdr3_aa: CASSLVSPDSGSSYNEQFF

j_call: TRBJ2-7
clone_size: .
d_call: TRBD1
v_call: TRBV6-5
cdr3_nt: TGTGCCAGCAGTTACTATCAGGGGGATGAAGCCTACGAGCAGTACTTC
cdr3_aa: CASSYYQGDEAYEQYF

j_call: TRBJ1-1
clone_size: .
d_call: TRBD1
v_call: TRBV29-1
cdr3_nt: TGCAGCGTTGCCACAGGGGCGAACACTGAAGCTTTCTTT
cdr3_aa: CSVATGANTEAFF

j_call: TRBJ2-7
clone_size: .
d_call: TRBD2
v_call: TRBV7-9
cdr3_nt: TGTGCCAGCAGCTTGCGACTAGCGGGAGGACGCAGCTCCTACGAGCAGTACTTC
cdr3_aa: CASSLRLAGGRSSYEQYF

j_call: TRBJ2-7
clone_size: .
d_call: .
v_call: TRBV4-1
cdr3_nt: TGCGCCAGCAGCCAAGATGTAGCGGCCCCTGACGAGCAGTACTTC
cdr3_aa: CASSQDVAAPDEQYF

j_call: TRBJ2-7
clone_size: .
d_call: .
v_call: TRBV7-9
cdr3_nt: TGTGCCAGCAACCTAATGGGAGGCGAGCAGTACTTC
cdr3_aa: CASNLMGGEQYF

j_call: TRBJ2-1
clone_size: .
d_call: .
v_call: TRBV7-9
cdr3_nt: TGTGCCAGCAGCTTAGTTTTGGAGAACAATGAGCAGTTCTTC
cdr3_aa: CASSLVLENNEQFF

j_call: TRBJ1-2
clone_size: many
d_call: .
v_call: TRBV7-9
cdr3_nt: TGTGCCAGCACCCCAGGGGAAGGGGGCTATGGCTACACCTTC
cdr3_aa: CASTPGEGGYGYTF

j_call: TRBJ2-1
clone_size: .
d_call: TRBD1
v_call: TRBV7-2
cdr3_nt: TGTGCCAGCAGCTTAGCGGGACAGCTTGAGCAGTTCTTC
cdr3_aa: CASSLAGQLEQFF

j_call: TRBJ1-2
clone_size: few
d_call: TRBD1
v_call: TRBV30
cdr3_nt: TGTGCCTGGTTCACAGGGGACGGCTACACCTTC
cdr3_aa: CAWFTGDGYTF

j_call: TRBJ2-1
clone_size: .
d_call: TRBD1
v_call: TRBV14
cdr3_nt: TGTGCCAGCAGCACCCGGGACAGGTTGGGTGAGCAGTTCTTC
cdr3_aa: CASSTRDRLGEQFF

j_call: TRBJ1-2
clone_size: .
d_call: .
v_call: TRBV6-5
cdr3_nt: TGTGCCAGCAGTTACTCTCTGGGGGAGGGCTACACCTTC
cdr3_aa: CASSYSLGEGYTF

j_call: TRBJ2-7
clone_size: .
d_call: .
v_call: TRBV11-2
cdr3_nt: TGTGCCAGCAGCTTAGATGGGGTCAGCCCTGTGCCCTACGAGCAGTACTTC
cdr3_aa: CASSLDGVSPVPYEQYF

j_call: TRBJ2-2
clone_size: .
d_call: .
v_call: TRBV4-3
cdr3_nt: TGCGCCAGCAGCCAAGATTCCCGACTTCTCAACACCGGGGAGCTGTTTTTT
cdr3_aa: CASSQDSRLLNTGELFF

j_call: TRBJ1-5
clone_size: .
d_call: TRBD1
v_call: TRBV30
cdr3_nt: TGTGCCTGGAGTCTTTTGGGACAGGCGAATCAGCCCCAGCATTTT
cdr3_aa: CAWSLLGQANQPQHF

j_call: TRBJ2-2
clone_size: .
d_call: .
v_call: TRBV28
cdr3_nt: TGTGCCAGCACCTTTACAGGGTCCGGGGAGCTGTTTTTT
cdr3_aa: CASTFTGSGELFF

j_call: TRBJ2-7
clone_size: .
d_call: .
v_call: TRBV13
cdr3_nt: TGTGCCAGCAGCGGGGGACCCTACGAGCAGTACTTC
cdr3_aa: CASSGGPYEQYF

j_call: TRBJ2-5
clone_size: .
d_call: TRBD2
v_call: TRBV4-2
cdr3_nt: TGTGCCAGCAGCCAAGATCTAGCGGGAGAGGGCGGTGAGACCCAGTACTTC
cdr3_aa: CASSQDLAGEGGETQYF

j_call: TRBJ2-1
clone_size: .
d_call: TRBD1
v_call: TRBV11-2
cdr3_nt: TGTGCCAGCAGCTTGGACAGGGCCCATTACAATGAGCAGTTCTTC
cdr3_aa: CASSLDRAHYNEQFF

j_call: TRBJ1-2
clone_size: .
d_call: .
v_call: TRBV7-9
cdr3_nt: TGTGCCAGCAGCTGGCAGGGGGGCTACACCTTC
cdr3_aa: CASSWQGGYTF

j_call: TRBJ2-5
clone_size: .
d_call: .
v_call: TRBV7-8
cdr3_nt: TGTGCCAGCAGCTTCCTCGGGCACCAAGAGACCCAGTACTTC
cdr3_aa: CASSFLGHQETQYF

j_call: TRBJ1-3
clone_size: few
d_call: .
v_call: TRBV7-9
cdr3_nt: TGTGCCAGCAGCTCCTCGGCAAACACCATATATTTT
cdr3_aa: CASSSSANTIYF

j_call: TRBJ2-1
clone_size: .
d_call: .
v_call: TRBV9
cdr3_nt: TGTGCCAGCAGCGTTCACTTCAGCTCCTACAATGAGCAGTTCTTC
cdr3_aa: CASSVHFSSYNEQFF

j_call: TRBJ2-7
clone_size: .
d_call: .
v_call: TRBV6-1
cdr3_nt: TGTGCCAGCAGAGAACCAGGGCTCAGGATCTACGAGCAGTACTTC
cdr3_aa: CASREPGLRIYEQYF

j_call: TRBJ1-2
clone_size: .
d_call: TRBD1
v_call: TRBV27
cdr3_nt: TGTGCCAGCTGGGGACAGGGGGCTCGAGGCTACACCTTC
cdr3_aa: CASWGQGARGYTF

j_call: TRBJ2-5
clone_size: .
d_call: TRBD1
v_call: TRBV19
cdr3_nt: TGTGCCAGTAGTTTCACGACAGGGTTTTTGGAGACCCAGTACTTC
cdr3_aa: CASSFTTGFLETQYF

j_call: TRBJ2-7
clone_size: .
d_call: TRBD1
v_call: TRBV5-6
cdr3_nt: TGTGCCAGCAGCGCAACCGTCGGGACAGGCTTTCCCTACGAGCAGTACTTC
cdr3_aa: CASSATVGTGFPYEQYF

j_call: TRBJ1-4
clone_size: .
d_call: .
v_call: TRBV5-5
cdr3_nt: TGTGCCAGCAGCTTGACCCATAATGAAAAACTGTTTTTT
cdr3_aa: CASSLTHNEKLFF

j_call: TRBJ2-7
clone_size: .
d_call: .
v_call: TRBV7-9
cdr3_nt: TGTGCCAGCAGCCCTAGGGGGGGCCCCAGCTCCTACGAGCAGTACTTC
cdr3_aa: CASSPRGGPSSYEQYF

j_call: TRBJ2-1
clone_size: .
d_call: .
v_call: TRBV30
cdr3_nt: TGTGCCTGGAGTGTGACCGGCCATGAGCAGTTCTTC
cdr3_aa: CAWSVTGHEQFF

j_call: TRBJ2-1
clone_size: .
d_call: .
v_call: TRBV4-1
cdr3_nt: TGCGCCAGCAGCCACGACCGTGGGGGCGGCAATGAGCAGTTCTTC
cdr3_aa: CASSHDRGGGNEQFF

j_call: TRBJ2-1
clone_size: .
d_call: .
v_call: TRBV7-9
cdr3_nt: TGTGCCAGCAGCTTCTCGAGCGGTAATGAGCAGTTCTTC
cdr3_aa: CASSFSSGNEQFF

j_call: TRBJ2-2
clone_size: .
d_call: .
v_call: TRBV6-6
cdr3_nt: TGTGCCAGCAGTTCTGTATCCGGGGAGCTGTTTTTT
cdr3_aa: CASSSVSGELFF

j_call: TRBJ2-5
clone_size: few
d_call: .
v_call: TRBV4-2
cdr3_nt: TGTGCCAGCAGTGAACTAGCAGGAGAGACCCAGTACTTC
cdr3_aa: CASSELAGETQYF

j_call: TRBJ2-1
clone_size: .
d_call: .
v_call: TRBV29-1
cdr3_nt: TGCAGCGCGGACAGAGAGAGTTACAATGAGCAGTTCTTC
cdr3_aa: CSADRESYNEQFF

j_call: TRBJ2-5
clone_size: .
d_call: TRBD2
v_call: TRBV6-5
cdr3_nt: TGTGCCACCGGGGGGGCTAGGGAGACCCAGTACTTC
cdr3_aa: CATGGARETQYF

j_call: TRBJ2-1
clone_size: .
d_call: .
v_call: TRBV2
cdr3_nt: TGTGCCAGCAGAGGCAGGCAATACAATGAGCAGTTCTTC
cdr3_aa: CASRGRQYNEQFF

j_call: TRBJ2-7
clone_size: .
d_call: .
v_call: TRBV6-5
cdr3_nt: TGTGCCAGCAGGGATGGTCTGGGGCAGTACTTC
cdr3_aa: CASRDGLGQYF

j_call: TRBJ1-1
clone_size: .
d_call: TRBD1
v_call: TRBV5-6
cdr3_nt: TGTGCCAGCAGCCCGGGGACAGAGGAAGCTTTCTTT
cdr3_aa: CASSPGTEEAFF

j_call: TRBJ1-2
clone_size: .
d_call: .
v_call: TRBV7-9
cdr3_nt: TGTGCCAGCAGCGACAACGCGGGGAGCTATGGCTACACCTTC
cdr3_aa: CASSDNAGSYGYTF

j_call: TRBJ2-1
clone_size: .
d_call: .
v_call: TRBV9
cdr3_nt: TGTGCCAGCGGTTCTGGTGGCGCATCAAATGAGCAGTTCTTC
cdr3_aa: CASGSGGASNEQFF

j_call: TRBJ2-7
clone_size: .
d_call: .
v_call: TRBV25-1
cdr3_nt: TGTGCCAGCACCTCCATGAGGCCCTACGAGCAGTACTTC
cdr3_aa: CASTSMRPYEQYF

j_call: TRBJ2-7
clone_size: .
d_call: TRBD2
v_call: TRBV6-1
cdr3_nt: TGTGCCAGCAGTGGGGCTAGCGGGAGGTACTACGAGCAGTACTTC
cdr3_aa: CASSGASGRYYEQYF

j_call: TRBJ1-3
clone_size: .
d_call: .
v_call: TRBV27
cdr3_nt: TGTGCCAGCCGGGGGTCTCTTGGAAACACCATATATTTT
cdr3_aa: CASRGSLGNTIYF

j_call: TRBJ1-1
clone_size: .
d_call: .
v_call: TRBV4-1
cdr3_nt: TGCGCCAGCAGCCAAGGTGTGAACACTGAAGCTTTCTTT
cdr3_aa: CASSQGVNTEAFF

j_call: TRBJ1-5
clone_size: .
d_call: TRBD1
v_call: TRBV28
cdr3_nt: TGTGCCAGCAGTCCAAACCCTCGACAGGGGTGGGATCAGCCCCAGCATTTT
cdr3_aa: CASSPNPRQGWDQPQHF

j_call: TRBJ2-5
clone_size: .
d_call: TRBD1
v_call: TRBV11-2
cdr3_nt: TGTGCCAGCAGCTTAGATGAATTGTCAGGGGGCGAAGAGACCCAGTACTTC
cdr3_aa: CASSLDELSGGEETQYF

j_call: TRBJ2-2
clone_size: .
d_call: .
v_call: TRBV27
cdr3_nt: TGTGCCAGCAGTTTTTCCAGGGTGGACGGGGAGCTGTTTTTT
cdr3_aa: CASSFSRVDGELFF

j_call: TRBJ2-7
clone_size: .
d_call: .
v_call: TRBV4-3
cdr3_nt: TGCGCCAGCAGCCAAGGTGAGGTCTTCTACGAGCAGTACTTC
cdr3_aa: CASSQGEVFYEQYF

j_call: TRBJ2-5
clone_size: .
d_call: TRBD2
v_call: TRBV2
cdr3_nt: TGTGCCAGCGGGGGGGAGCGGGAGGAGGAGACCCAGTACTTC
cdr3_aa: CASGGEREEETQYF

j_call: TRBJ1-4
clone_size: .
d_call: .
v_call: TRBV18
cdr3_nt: TGTGCCAGCCGCCCCCGGGCGGGGGAATCAACAACTAATGAAAAACTGTTTTTT
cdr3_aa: CASRPRAGESTTNEKLFF

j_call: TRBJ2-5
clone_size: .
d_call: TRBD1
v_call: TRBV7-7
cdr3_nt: TGTGCCAGCAGCTTGGTGGACAGGCTCCAAGAGACCCAGTACTTC
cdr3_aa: CASSLVDRLQETQYF

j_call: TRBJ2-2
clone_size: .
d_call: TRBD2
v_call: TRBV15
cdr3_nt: TGTGCCACCAGCAGAGTTAGAGCGGGGGGTACCGGGGAGCTGTTTTTT
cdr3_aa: CATSRVRAGGTGELFF

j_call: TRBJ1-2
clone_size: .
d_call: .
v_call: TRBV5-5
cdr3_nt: TGTGCCAGCAGCTTGGTGGCAGGGACTAACTATGGCTACACCTTC
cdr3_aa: CASSLVAGTNYGYTF

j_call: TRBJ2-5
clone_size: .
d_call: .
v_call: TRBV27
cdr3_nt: TGTGCCAGCAGTTCGGCGAGCACCGTCCAAGAGACCCAGTACTTC
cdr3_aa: CASSSASTVQETQYF